Listed here are 9 T cell receptor beta chains from one sample, sequenced in a study of CD4 and CD8 cells across lung adenocarcinoma regions. TCRdb re-analysed the PCR reads in MiXCR, keeping a single row per CDR3 protein. The sample lists around 15,000 distinct CDR3 sequences, approximately 50% seen once, with approximately 32% in the top ten. Sequencing was carried out using CD8+ T cells from the center of a lung tumor. These receptors all come from a female donor with lung adenocarcinoma. The CD4 and CD8 labels of this study may be unreliable.

This chain connects TRBV6-1 to TRBJ2-6; a possible D gene is TRBD2 (5 bases). Germline values: CDR1 MNHNS, CDR2 SASEGT. V dropped 4 bases and J dropped 0 bases, with 7 bases sitting between them. The CDR3 length is 15 residues. The CDR3 sequence: CASSAEGSGANVLTF. DNA of the CDR3: TGTGCCAGCAGTGCCGAGGGCTCTGGGGCCAACGTCCTGACTTTC.

In its sample, this clonotype ranks as medium-sized. The chain combines TRBV6-1 with TRBJ1-1, with TRBD1 matching over 9 bases. Germline assignment: CDR1 MNHNS and CDR2 SASEGT. After removal of 4 bases from V and 4 bases from J, the junction contained 10 bases not matched to a gene. The CDR3 length is 16 residues. The CDR3: CASSGDRERFSTEAFF. As DNA, the CDR3 is TGTGCCAGCAGTGGGGACAGGGAGAGGTTTAGCACTGAAGCTTTCTTT.

This clonotype turned up a few times. This chain links TRBV6-5 with TRBJ2-1; D unresolved. The germline gives CDR1 MNHEY, CDR2 SVGAGI. Deletions cut 5 bases from V and 6 bases from J, with 8 bases between. The CDR3 sequence is 12 residues long. The CDR3 sequence: CASSHRFNEQFF. CDR3 coding DNA: TGTGCCAGCAGTCATCGATTCAATGAGCAGTTCTTC.

The chain uses TRBV25-1 and TRBJ1-2, with D perhaps TRBD1 (5 bases). CDR3 length: 15 residues. The V gene lost 1 base and the J gene lost 0 bases, with 9 bases spanning the gap. In germline, CDR1 is MGHDK, CDR2 SYGVNS. The CDR3 reads CASSELGDANYGYTF. CDR3 sequence (DNA): TGTGCCAGCAGTGAATTAGGGGATGCTAACTATGGCTACACCTTC.

The genes are TRBV6-1 and TRBJ2-5, with D possibly being TRBD2 (7 bases). CDR3 length: 17 residues. Germline V gives CDR1 MNHNS, CDR2 SASEGT. V dropped 1 base and J dropped 10 bases, with 25 bases sitting between them. The CDR3 DNA sequence: TGTGCCAGCAGTGAAGTGCTGGGGGGGCCAGACCAAGGGTTCCAGTACTTC. This sequence encodes CASSEVLGGPDQGFQYF.

The genes are TRBV25-1 and TRBJ2-5; D might be TRBD1 or TRBD2, each matching 6 bases. Trimming shortened V by 8 bases and J by 2 bases, and 21 bases separated the two germline ends. This CDR3 contains 16 residues. From germline, CDR1 is MGHDK and CDR2 SYGVNS. CDR3 amino acids: CASGEYGGQEQETQYF. CDR3 DNA sequence: TGTGCCAGCGGGGAATACGGGGGCCAGGAACAAGAGACCCAGTACTTC.

The chain has TRBV7-2 and TRBJ1-2; TRBD1 matches at 7 bases. Trimming removed 1 base from V and 8 bases from J; junction bases left unmatched: 10. This CDR3 has 15 residues. Germline CDR1 SGHTA, CDR2 FQGNSA. CDR3 bases: TGTGCCAGCAGCTTAGGCGCAGGGGGGGAGGGAGGCTACACCTTC. Amino acid sequence: CASSLGAGGEGGYTF.

Concerning this clonotype itself: The conserved final phenylalanine or tryptophan is absent from the CDR3, which likely points to a read error. It is unclear where the CDR3 begins or ends on the DNA, so no DNA is shown, and the CDR3 is as TCRdb lists it. The chain employs TRBV7-6 and TRBJ2-6; the table's D call of TRBD1 was not tested on the DNA. The CDR3 length equals 8 residues, ends included. Germline assignment: CDR1 SGHVS and CDR2 FNYEAQ. This chain's CDR3 is CASSSNPD.

This clonotype was counted ten times or more. The V gene is TRBV9, the J gene TRBJ2-3, with TRBD2 identical over 12 bases. The CDR3 runs to 14 residues. V lost 3 bases, J lost 4 bases, and 0 bases stayed unmatched. Germline V gene sequence: CDR1 SGDLS, CDR2 YYNGEE. CDR3 coding DNA: TGTGCCAGCAGCGGACTAGCGGGGGCAGATACGCAGTATTTT. Protein product: CASSGLAGADTQYF. The entire variable domain, with the rest obtained from reference TRBV9 and TRBJ2-3, is as follows: DSGVTQTPKHLITATGQRVTLRCSPRSGDLSVYWYQQSLDQGLQFLIQYYNGEERAKGNILERFSAQQFPDLHSELNLSSLELGDSALYFCASSGLAGADTQYFGPGTRLTVL.